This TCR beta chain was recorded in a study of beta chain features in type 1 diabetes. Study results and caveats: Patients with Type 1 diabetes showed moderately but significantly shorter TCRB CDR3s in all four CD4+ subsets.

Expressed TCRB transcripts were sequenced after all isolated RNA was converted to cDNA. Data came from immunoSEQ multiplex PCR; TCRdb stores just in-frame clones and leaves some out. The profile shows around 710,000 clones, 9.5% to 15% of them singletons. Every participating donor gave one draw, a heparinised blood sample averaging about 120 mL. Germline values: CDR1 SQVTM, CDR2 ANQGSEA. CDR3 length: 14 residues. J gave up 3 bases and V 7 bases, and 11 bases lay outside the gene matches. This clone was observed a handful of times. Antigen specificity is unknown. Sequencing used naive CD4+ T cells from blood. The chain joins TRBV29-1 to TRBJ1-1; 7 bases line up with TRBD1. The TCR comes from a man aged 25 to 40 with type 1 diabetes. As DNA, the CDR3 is TGCAGCGGGGGACGAGACAGGGAAGACACTGAAGCTTTCTTT. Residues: CSGGRDREDTEAFF.